The entry that follows covers one T cell receptor (beta chain) sequence. No antigen is known for it. The data were obtained in a study of cytomegalovirus exposure and HLA in healthy donors. Study at large: Early released data had around 89 million unique TCRs, all coming from HLA-typed donors.

Vbeta (60) and Jbeta (13) primers were used in the PCR. Measured with immunoSEQ multiplex PCR; TCRdb has only the in-frame clones, and not every one. The repertoire holds some 60,000 clones, with about 83% as singletons. The ends lost 0 bases at V and 3 bases at J; junction bases unmatched: 1. CDR1 SGHRS and CDR2 YFSETQ come from the germline V gene. CDR3 length equals 14 residues. Findings and limits, study-wide: Serostatus for CMV was the only available immune exposure information.

Sequencing used PBMCs. The V call is TRBV5-1, the J call TRBJ2-3; 7 nucleotides agree with TRBD1. The source of this sequence is a human donor in good health. The CDR3 here is CASSLDRGTDTQYF. The DNA for the CDR3 is TGCGCCAGCAGCTTGGACAGGGGAACAGATACGCAGTATTTT.